This T cell receptor beta chain was identified in a study of blood T cells in healthy people across ages. With a J-beta primer mix and a sample-barcoded 5' primer, a second PCR ran roughly 7 to 11 cycles. MiXCR, run by TCRdb on the 5' RACE reads, gives a single entry per CDR3 protein. The data show about 970,000 distinct CDR3 sequences, roughly 51% seen once. Points on this clonotype: Its antigen is not known.

PBMCs, at least 7 million per sample, were isolated. V was pared by 6 bases and J by 5 bases, with 13 bases between. This CDR3 has 13 residues. Overall study findings and caveats: TCR beta diversity per million T cells fell roughly linearly with age. Estimates based on one million T cells were treated as lower bounds. Unknown donor CMV status possibly confounded expanded clonotype changes.

The sequencing sample was made of blood. The source of this sequence is an older woman in good health. This chain uses TRBV12-3 or TRBV12-4 with TRBJ1-1, with unresolved D. The CDR3 spells CASSPTRATEAFF. The CDR3, as DNA: TGTGCCAGCAGCCCGACTCGGGCGACTGAAGCTTTCTTT.